This TCR beta chain appears in the sequencing data of a study of Graves' ophthalmopathy and Graves' hyperthyroidism. General study findings and limits: From stable hyperthyroidism, ophthalmopathy was separated by a 13-signature model with 85% to 90% sensitivity and around 80% specificity. Blood also harbored most expanded thyroid clonotypes above 0.001 frequency.

The germline V gene has CDR1 SGHVT and CDR2 SQSDAQ. The CDR3 spans 12 residues. The sequenced template was RNA, covering the TCR beta CDR3 region. First-round RT-PCR with HTBI primers preceded a second-round multiplex PCR. Each CDR3 protein gets one entry after TCRdb re-called the multiplex PCR reads with MiXCR. This sample has roughly 1.1 million distinct CDR3 sequences; less than 45% occur once, and the top ten carry approximately 10%. Patients were excluded if they had other autoimmune diseases or uncontrolled infections, and likewise if pregnancy or lactation applied. This clonotype was seen a few times. Antigen: not known. At one of its ends the junction is not consistent with the germline gene, which may arise from a read error.

The receptor was isolated from an adult man with Graves' hyperthyroidism. The V gene is TRBV7-4, the J gene TRBJ1-5, with D possibly being TRBD1 (6 bases). Sequencing was carried out using peripheral blood or thyroid tissue (not recorded which). In nucleotides, the CDR3 is TGTGCCAGCGGACAGACAAATCGGCCCCAGCATTTT. Encoded protein: CASGQTNRPQHF.